The T cell receptor beta chain described here comes from a study of blood T cell repertoires in COVID-19. Study-wide context: COVID-19 samples, acute and convalescent, were from the United States, Italy and Spain. Nucleic acid was either cDNA or gDNA, and it came from T cells, B-cell-depleted T cells, or PBMCs.

CDR3 length: 16 amino acids. V dropped 1 base and J dropped 4 bases, with 16 bases sitting between them. Germline V gene sequence: CDR1 KGHSH, CDR2 LQKENI. As handled by the study authors: Amplifying reference gene primers gave estimates of nucleated cell counts. TCRdb's table, derived via immunoSEQ multiplex PCR, lists solely in-frame clones and lacks some. D and trimming come from the DNA, and the V and J calls and clone size come from that table. The top ten clones hold roughly 3.1% of a sample with 270,000 or so clones, about four fifths of them seen once. V is TRBV18 and J is TRBJ2-5, with D tentatively TRBD2 (6 bases). Sequencing input: peripheral blood. The receptor's source is a woman between 18 and 29 years old with acute or convalescent COVID-19. CDR3 sequence: CASSPRRGDSGETQYF. DNA for the CDR3: TGTGCCAGCTCACCACGGCGGGGAGATAGTGGAGAGACCCAGTACTTC.